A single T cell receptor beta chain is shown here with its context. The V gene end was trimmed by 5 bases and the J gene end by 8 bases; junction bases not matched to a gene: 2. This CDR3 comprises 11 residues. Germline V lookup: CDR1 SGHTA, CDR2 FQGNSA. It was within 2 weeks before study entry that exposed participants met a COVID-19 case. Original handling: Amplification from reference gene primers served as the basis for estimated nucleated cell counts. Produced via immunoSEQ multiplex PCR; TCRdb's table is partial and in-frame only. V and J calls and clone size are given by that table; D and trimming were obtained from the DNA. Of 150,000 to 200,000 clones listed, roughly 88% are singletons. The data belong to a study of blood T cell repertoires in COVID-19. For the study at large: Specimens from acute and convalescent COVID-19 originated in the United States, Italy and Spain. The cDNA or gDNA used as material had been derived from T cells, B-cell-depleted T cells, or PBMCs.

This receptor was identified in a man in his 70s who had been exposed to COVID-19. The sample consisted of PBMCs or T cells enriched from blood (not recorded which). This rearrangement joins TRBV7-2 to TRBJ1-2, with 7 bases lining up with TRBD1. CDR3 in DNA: TGTGCCAGCAGCATGACAGGGGGCTACACCTTC. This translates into CASSMTGGYTF.